This entry features one T cell receptor (beta chain) sequence. Its antigen is not known. CD8 cells classed as naive were CD45RO-negative and positively selected for CCR7, excluding terminally differentiated effector memory CD45RA+ cells. This entry comes from a study of shared clonotypes between healthy human individuals. The CDR3 has 15 amino acids. V shed 3 bases and J 8 bases; nucleotides not matched to a gene: 10. Germline values: CDR1 MGHDK, CDR2 SYGVNS. The assay was immunoSEQ multiplex PCR, and TCRdb's table has in-frame clones only and misses some. Here the sample spans about 2 million clones, roughly 95% being singletons. General study findings and limits: For sorted subsets, rarefaction showed incomplete sequencing despite large depth.

Sequencing was performed on naive CD8+ T cells sorted from blood. This chain joins TRBV25-1 and TRBJ1-3; 7 bases align to TRBD1. The receptor comes from a man aged 18 to 30 in good health. This chain's CDR3 is CASSETGLPGDTIYF. CDR3 nucleotide sequence: TGTGCCAGCAGTGAGACAGGGCTTCCCGGAGACACCATATATTTT.